This TCR beta chain was profiled in a study of OX40 agonist ivuxolimab in advanced cancers. In the study overall: People in dose escalation had one of these cancers: hepatocellular carcinoma, melanoma, renal cell or head and neck cancer. Study results and limitations: The work left the antigen specificity of expanded peripheral T cells undetermined.

Patients with autoimmune history or systemic immunosuppression were excluded. Notes on this clone: Its antigen is not identified.

TCRdb keeps only in-frame clones here, not all; method: immunoSEQ multiplex PCR. The profile covers 40,000 to 50,000 clones, with around 92% appearing a single time and 0.58% taken by the ten largest. Material: CD4+ or CD8+ T cells sorted from blood, obtained in a trial of the OX40 agonist ivuxolimab. The sequence was collected from an adult with an advanced solid tumor such as melanoma, head and neck, liver or kidney cancer.

CDR3 residues: CASSVVPAAGTDTQYF. The CDR3 DNA follows: TGTGCCAGCAGCGTAGTACCTGCAGCCGGCACAGATACGCAGTATTTT. The chain is built from TRBV9 and TRBJ2-3; D gene ambiguous. The V gene lost 0 bases and the J gene lost 1 base, with 12 bases spanning the gap. Germline V lookup: CDR1 SGDLS, CDR2 YYNGEE. This CDR3 has 16 amino acids.